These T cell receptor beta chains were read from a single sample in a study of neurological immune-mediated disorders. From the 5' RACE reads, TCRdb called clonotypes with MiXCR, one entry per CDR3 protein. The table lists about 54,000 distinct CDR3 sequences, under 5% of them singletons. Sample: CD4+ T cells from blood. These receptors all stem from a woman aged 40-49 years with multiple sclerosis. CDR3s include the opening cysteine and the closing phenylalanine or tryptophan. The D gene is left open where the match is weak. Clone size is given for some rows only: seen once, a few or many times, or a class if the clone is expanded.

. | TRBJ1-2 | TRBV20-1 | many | TGCAGTGCTAGAGACCAGGGACTCTATGGCTACACCTTC | CSARDQGLYGYTF
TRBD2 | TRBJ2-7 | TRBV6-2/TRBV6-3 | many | TGTGCCAGTGAACTAGCGGGGGGGATGTACGAGCAGTACTTC | CASELAGGMYEQYF
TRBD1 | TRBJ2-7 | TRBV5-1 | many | TGCGCCAGCAGCTTACAGGGGTTCTACGAGCAGTACTTC | CASSLQGFYEQYF
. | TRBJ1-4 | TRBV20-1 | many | TGCAGTGCCATCAGGGGCCCGAATGAAAAACTGTTTTTT | CSAIRGPNEKLFF
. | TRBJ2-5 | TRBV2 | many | TGTGCCAGCAGTGTCTCAGGGTGGGAACAAGAGACCCAGTACTTC | CASSVSGWEQETQYF
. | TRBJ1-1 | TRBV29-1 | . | TGCGGTGTTGACGGTGCTGGCACTGAAGCTTTCTTT | CGVDGAGTEAFF
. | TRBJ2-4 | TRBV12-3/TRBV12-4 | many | TGTGCCAGCAGTTCGGACACGGCCAAAAACATTCAGTACTTC | CASSSDTAKNIQYF
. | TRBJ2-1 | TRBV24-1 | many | TGTGCCACCAGTGATGAGCCTAGAAGGAATGAGCAGTTCTTC | CATSDEPRRNEQFF
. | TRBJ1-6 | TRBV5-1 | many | TGCGCCAGCAGCCCCTCCTCTTTTGGCTCTAATTCACCCCTCCACTTT | CASSPSSFGSNSPLHF
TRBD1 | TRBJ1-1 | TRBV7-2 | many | TGTGCCAGCAGCTTGACAGGGACGTGGTTGGGGACTGAAGCTTTCTTT | CASSLTGTWLGTEAFF
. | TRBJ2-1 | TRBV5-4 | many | TGTGCCAGCAGCTTGGGGAATTCGGATGAGCAGTTCTTC | CASSLGNSDEQFF
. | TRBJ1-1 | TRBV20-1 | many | TGCAGTGCTAGAGTGGCACGCCTAGGGAACACTGAAGCCTTCTTT | CSARVARLGNTEAFF
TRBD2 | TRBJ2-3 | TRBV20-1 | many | TGCAGTGCTAGAGATCTCGTCGGGGGGGCCCGAGATACGCAGTATTTT | CSARDLVGGARDTQYF
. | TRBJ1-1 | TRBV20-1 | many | TGCAGTCCATATGGGAAGAACACTGAAGCTTTCTTT | CSPYGKNTEAFF
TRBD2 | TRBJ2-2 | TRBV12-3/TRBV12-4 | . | TGTGCCAGCAGTTTGGGACTAGCATCCGCCGGGGAGCTGTTTTTT | CASSLGLASAGELFF
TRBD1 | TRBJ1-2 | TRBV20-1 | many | TGCAGTGCTCGAGGGGACAGGGGGCTGGATGGCTACACCTTC | CSARGDRGLDGYTF
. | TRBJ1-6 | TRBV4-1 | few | TGCGCCAGCAGCCAAGAAGGAGGGCAACTATATAATTCACCCCTCCACTTT | CASSQEGGQLYNSPLHF